The 27 T cell receptor beta chains below come from one sample, sequenced in a study of vaccination effects on CD4 cells after COVID-19. Before any sequencing was done, the ViraFEST assay used viral peptide pools to expand antigen-specific CD4+ T cells. Cultured cells yielded isolated CD4+ T cells after approximately nine days. Two doses of either BNT162b2 or mRNA-1273 were given to each participant. The antigens for these receptors are not known. TCRdb's copy holds only in-frame clones and misses some; the assay was immunoSEQ multiplex PCR. Seen here are approximately 61,000 clones, around three quarters observed once, and the top ten hold around 1.2%. The input for sequencing was CD4+ T cells from PBMCs cultured with HCoV-229E spike peptides, taken after COVID-19 vaccination. The origin of the receptors is a human donor who received a COVID-19 vaccine.

Here the CDR3 reads CASSLHGGGGNTIYF. As DNA, the CDR3 is TGTGCCAGCAGTCTACATGGGGGTGGTGGAAACACCATATATTTT. This rearrangement joins TRBV6-4 to TRBJ1-3; tentatively, D is TRBD1 (5 bases). The CDR3 runs 15 residues. Germline CDR1 and CDR2: MRHNA and SNTAGT. Trimming took off 5 bases at V and 3 bases at J, with 14 bases between the two ends.

The chain has TRBV7-8 and TRBJ1-5; D unresolved. The CDR3 loop spans 14 amino acids. Per the germline V gene, CDR1 is SGHVS and CDR2 is FQNEAQ. The CDR3, as DNA: TGTGCTAAGCGAAGTGTGGGTAGCAATCAGCCCCAGCATTTT. Translated: CAKRSVGSNQPQHF.

The chain couples TRBV9 to TRBJ1-1, with TRBD1 matching over 7 bases. V trimming: 0 bases; J trimming: 6 bases; junction bases outside the gene matches: 5. Germline V gene lookup returns CDR1 SGDLS and CDR2 YYNGEE. The CDR3 covers 14 residues. The CDR3 DNA is TGTGCCAGCAGCGTAGGGCAGGGGGTCCCTGAAGCTTTCTTT. This translates into CASSVGQGVPEAFF.

This chain connects TRBV5-6 to TRBJ2-7; TRBD1 aligns across 9 bases. The CDR3 totals 15 residues. Looked up from germline, CDR1 is SGHDT and CDR2 is YYEEEE. After removal of 3 bases from V and 5 bases from J, the junction contained 9 bases not matched to a gene. In DNA, the CDR3 is TGTGCCAGCAGCTCTACCGGGACAGGGTTCCACGAGCAGTACGTC. This translates into CASSSTGTGFHEQYV.

This chain joins TRBV6-5 and TRBJ1-1; D remains unclear. The CDR3 covers 16 residues. The ends were cut back, 0 bases at V and 4 bases at J, with 15 bases in the middle. CDR1 and CDR2 from the germline V gene are MNHEY and SVGAGI. The CDR3 DNA reads TGTGCCAGCAGTTACTCGCGGGTTGCGTTGGGCACTGAAGCTTTCTTT. Residues: CASSYSRVALGTEAFF.

The chain employs TRBV6-5 and TRBJ1-1, with D perhaps matching TRBD1 (5 bases). The ends were cut back, 2 bases at V and 4 bases at J, with 14 bases in the middle. The CDR3 spans 15 residues. The germline CDR1 and CDR2 sequences are MNHEY and SVGAGI. CDR3 coding DNA: TGTGCCAGCAGTTACCGGCGGGGGGTCGGCACTGAAGCTTTCTTT. This encodes CASSYRRGVGTEAFF.

The chain employs TRBV15 and TRBJ1-5; D is ambiguous. This CDR3 spans 12 amino acids. The V gene's germline CDR1 is LNHNV and CDR2 YYDKDF (reference sequence). V lost 8 bases, J lost 3 bases, and 8 bases lay in between. The CDR3 DNA sequence: TGTGCCACCGGGCCCTACAATCAGCCCCAGCATTTT. It specifies CATGPYNQPQHF.

In this sample, this clone turned up a few times. V is TRBV7-8 and J is TRBJ1-2, with 9 bases matching TRBD1. In germline, CDR1 is SGHVS, CDR2 FQNEAQ. CDR3 length: 15 residues. With V trimmed by 5 bases and J by 2 bases, 6 bases remained unmatched. Here the CDR3 DNA reads TGTGCCAGCAGCCCCATGGGACAGGGAAACTATGGCTACACCTTC. Its translation is CASSPMGQGNYGYTF.

Turning to this clone: The limits of the CDR3 on the DNA are not certain, so only TCRdb's listed CDR3 is given. The V call is TRBV5-6, the J call TRBJ1-6; the D call in the table, TRBD1, was not verified against the DNA. Germline V gives CDR1 SGHDT, CDR2 YYEEEE. The CDR3 totals 18 residues, both ends included. The CDR3 reads CASSFGPGQGSENSPLHF.

The chain has TRBV18 and TRBJ2-7, with 8 bases identical to TRBD1. Germline V CDR1 and CDR2: KGHSH, LQKENI. This CDR3 comprises 13 residues. The ends lost 3 bases at V and 2 bases at J; junction bases unmatched: 0. CDR3 sequence (DNA): TGTGCCAGCTCACCGACAGGGGCCTACGAGCAGTACGTC. This codes for CASSPTGAYEQYV.

This clone was counted a single time. The gene calls are TRBV5-1 and TRBJ2-3; D perhaps matches TRBD2 (7 bases). Trimming took 4 bases from V and 0 from J, leaving 15 bases between them. CDR1 and CDR2 from the germline V gene are SGHRS and YFSETQ. This CDR3 has 16 amino acids. The CDR3 region is CASSRPSGGSTDTQYF. CDR3 nucleotides: TGCGCCAGCAGCCGCCCTTCGGGGGGCAGCACAGATACGCAGTATTTT.

The rearrangement joins TRBV18 to TRBJ2-5; TRBD2 is a possible D gene (5 bases). The CDR3 length is 15 residues. Germline V CDR1 and CDR2: KGHSH, LQKENI. Trimming pared 1 base from V and 1 base from J, leaving 10 bases between. The CDR3 sequence: CASSPQFTSQETQYF. In DNA, the CDR3 is TGTGCCAGCTCACCACAGTTTACTAGCCAAGAGACCCAGTACTTC.

The gene calls are TRBV7-2 and TRBJ1-1; a weak D match, TRBD1 (5 bases). Per germline, CDR1 SGHTA and CDR2 FQGNSA. Trimming stripped 3 bases from V and 0 bases from J, with 8 bases between. The CDR3 loop spans 14 amino acids. CDR3 protein: CASSLGQLNTEAFF. The CDR3 bases are TGTGCCAGCAGCTTGGGGCAGCTGAACACTGAAGCTTTCTTT. Complete variable domain (other parts from reference TRBV7-2 and TRBJ1-1): GAGVSQSPSNKVTEKGKDVELRCDPISGHTALYWYRQSLGQGLEFLIYFQGNSAPDKSGLPSDRFSAERTGGSVSTLTIQRTQQEDSAVYLCASSLGQLNTEAFFGQGTRLTVV.

The J gene is TRBJ1-6, the V gene TRBV6-6; D call uncertain. The CDR3 is 13 residues long. With 0 bases removed from V and 10 bases from J, the gap between germline ends came to 7 bases. CDR1 is MNHNY and CDR2 is SVGAGI in the germline V gene (reference sequence). CDR3 loop: CASSYSPGSPLHF. CDR3 nucleotide sequence: TGTGCCAGCAGTTACTCGCCGGGATCACCCCTCCACTTT.

This clone came up once. The rearrangement joins TRBV2 to TRBJ2-3; a possible D gene is TRBD1 (6 bases). CDR1 and CDR2 (germline): SNHLY, FYNNEI. This CDR3 has 15 residues. The ends were cut back, 6 bases at V and 0 bases at J, with 13 bases in the middle. For the CDR3, the DNA is TGTGCCAGCAGCTCTAACAGGGTCAGCACAGATACGCAGTATTTT. Translation gives CASSSNRVSTDTQYF.

The chain carries TRBV11-2 and TRBJ2-7, with a weak D call TRBD1 (5 bases). The CDR3 is made up of 13 amino acids. CDR1 and CDR2 (germline): SGHAT, FQNNGV. Deletions cut 5 bases from V and 5 bases from J, with 13 bases between. Here the CDR3 DNA reads TGTGCCAGCAGCCAAGACAGACGGGACGAGCAGTACGTC. Amino acid sequence: CASSQDRRDEQYV.

V usage is TRBV5-1 and J usage is TRBJ2-1, with 11 bases fitting TRBD2. V was clipped by 3 bases and J by 0 bases; unmatched bases: 2. Germline V gene data show CDR1 as SGHRS and CDR2 as YFSETQ. This CDR3 contains 16 residues. As DNA, the CDR3 is TGCGCCAGCAGCTACCTAGCGGGGGGCTCCTACAATGAGCAGTTCTTC. Amino acid sequence: CASSYLAGGSYNEQFF. Full variable domain (remainder filled in from reference TRBV5-1 and TRBJ2-1): KAGVTQTPRYLIKTRGQQVTLSCSPISGHRSVSWYQQTPGQGLQFLFEYFSETQRNKGNFPGRFSGRQFSNSRSEMNVSTLELGDSALYLCASSYLAGGSYNEQFFGPGTRLTVL.

V gene TRBV2 combines with J gene TRBJ1-1; D call uncertain. Trimming pared 6 bases from V and 1 base from J, leaving 9 bases between. This CDR3 contains 13 residues. The germline V gene has CDR1 SNHLY and CDR2 FYNNEI. CDR3 region: CASRPQRNTEAFF. DNA for the CDR3: TGTGCCAGCAGGCCTCAGAGGAACACTGAAGCTTTCTTT. Based on the CDR3 plus reference TRBV2 and TRBJ1-1, the full variable domain is EPEVTQTPSHQVTQMGQEVILRCVPISNHLYFYWYRQILGQKVEFLVSFYNNEISEKSEIFDDQFSVERPDGSNFTLKIRSTKLEDSAMYFCASRPQRNTEAFFGQGTRLTVV.

This rearrangement joins TRBV6-5 to TRBJ1-1, with D unclear. CDR1 is MNHEY, CDR2 SVGAGI, per germline. With 3 bases removed from V and 4 bases from J, the gap between germline ends came to 15 bases. This CDR3 spans 15 amino acids. The CDR3 sequence: CASSYQGRIGTEAFF. The CDR3 DNA is TGTGCCAGCAGTTATCAAGGGAGGATCGGCACTGAAGCTTTCTTT.

V and J are TRBV6-5 and TRBJ2-6; 9 nucleotides align to TRBD1. V was clipped by 7 bases and J by 2 bases; unmatched bases: 3. Per the germline V gene, CDR1 is MNHEY and CDR2 is SVGAGI. This CDR3 contains 15 residues. The CDR3 DNA reads as TGTGCCAGCACCTGGACAGGGGCTGGGGCCAACGTCCTGACTTTC. Its translation is CASTWTGAGANVLTF.

This clone was observed a handful of times. The gene calls are TRBV12-3 or TRBV12-4 and TRBJ1-6, with a tentative D call TRBD1 (5 bases). V was clipped by 6 bases and J by 13 bases, with 16 bases between them. The CDR3 totals 13 residues. The CDR3 sequence is CASSLQGSGPLHF. CDR3 sequence (DNA): TGTGCCAGCAGCCTTCAGGGAAGTGGGCCCCTCCACTTT.

V and J are TRBV24-1 and TRBJ2-1, with unresolved D. Germline V gives CDR1 KGHDR, CDR2 SFDVKD. This CDR3 is built from 17 residues. V lost 1 base, J lost 7 bases, and 19 bases lay in between. The CDR3 coding sequence is TGTGCCACCAGTGATTTACCCCGGATCGACCGACCGAATGAGCAGTTCTTC. Amino acid sequence: CATSDLPRIDRPNEQFF.

The chain combines TRBV6-5 with TRBJ1-2; TRBD1 aligns across 7 bases. CDR1 and CDR2 from the germline V gene are MNHEY and SVGAGI. Trimming cost V 8 bases and J 5 bases; bases outside gene matches: 8. The CDR3 loop spans 13 amino acids. CDR3 nucleotide sequence: TGTGCCAGCCTTGACAGGGCGTGGTATGGCTACACCTTC. This sequence encodes CASLDRAWYGYTF.

V gene TRBV18 combines with J gene TRBJ1-1, with D unresolved. The V gene lost 3 bases and the J gene lost 1 base, with 6 bases spanning the gap. In germline, CDR1 is KGHSH, CDR2 LQKENI. CDR3 length: 13 amino acids. CDR3 region: CASSPLENTEAFF. The DNA of the CDR3 is TGTGCCAGCTCACCTTTGGAGAACACTGAAGCTTTCTTT.

This chain connects TRBV9 to TRBJ2-2; D might be TRBD1 (5 bases). The CDR3 totals 16 residues. The germline V and J ends were trimmed by 0 bases and 1 base, with 10 bases remaining between them. Germline lookup yields CDR1 SGDLS and CDR2 YYNGEE. CDR3 sequence (DNA): TGTGCCAGCAGCGTAGAGGACACGCGGAACACCGGGGAGCTGTTTTTT. Translation: CASSVEDTRNTGELFF. Filled out from reference TRBV9 and TRBJ2-2, the complete variable domain reads DSGVTQTPKHLITATGQRVTLRCSPRSGDLSVYWYQQSLDQGLQFLIQYYNGEERAKGNILERFSAQQFPDLHSELNLSSLELGDSALYFCASSVEDTRNTGELFFGEGSRLTVL.

The rearrangement joins TRBV20-1 to TRBJ1-6; no firm D call. The CDR3 contains 13 residues. Germline V gene data show CDR1 as DFQATT and CDR2 as SNEGSKA (reference sequence). V was clipped by 3 bases and J by 14 bases, with 17 bases between them. This CDR3 reads CSASSADGKALHF. In DNA form, the CDR3 reads TGCAGTGCTAGTTCGGCCGACGGGAAGGCCCTCCACTTT.

The rearrangement joins TRBV3-1 (or the pseudogene TRBV3-2) to TRBJ2-1; 12 bases fit TRBD1. With V trimmed by 5 bases and J by 7 bases, 6 bases remained unmatched. CDR1 and CDR2 from the germline V gene are LGHDT and YNNKEL (reference sequence). The length of the CDR3 is 15 residues. Written as DNA, the CDR3 is TGTGCCAGCAGCTCCGGGACAGGGGGCCGTAATGAGCAGTTCTTC. This encodes CASSSGTGGRNEQFF.